The 12 T cell receptor beta chains reported below all come from one sample, sequenced in a study of T cell responses to AZD1222 COVID-19 vaccine. Profiling relied on immunoSEQ multiplex PCR, and the TCRdb table lists in-frame clones only, not all of them. The sample lists 140,000 to 150,000 clones, approximately 93% occurring once. This specimen consisted of peripheral blood, obtained on day 0 of AZD1222 vaccination. All receptors derive from an adult in good health.

This sequence joins TRBV5-1 and TRBJ2-1; TRBD2 matches at 8 bases. This CDR3 has 14 amino acids. V shed 4 bases, J shed 2 bases, and the junction held 2 bases outside the gene matches. From germline, CDR1 is SGHRS and CDR2 YFSETQ. The CDR3, as DNA: TGCGCCAGCAGCGCGGGACTAGCCTACAATGAGCAGTTCTTC. Translating it yields CASSAGLAYNEQFF.

Only one count was recorded for this clone. The chain employs TRBV30 and TRBJ2-3, with D maybe TRBD2 (6 bases). The CDR3 loop spans 15 amino acids. Trimming removed 1 base at V and 0 bases at J, with 11 bases between. The germline gives CDR1 GTSNPN, CDR2 SVGIG (reference sequence). CDR3 loop: CAWSDSGTSTDTQYF. CDR3 coding DNA: TGTGCCTGGAGTGATAGCGGAACTAGCACAGATACGCAGTATTTT. Based on the CDR3 plus reference TRBV30 and TRBJ2-3, the full variable domain is SQTIHQWPATLVQPVGSPLSLECTVEGTSNPNLYWYRQAAGRGLQLLFYSVGIGQISSEVPQNLSASRPQDRQFILSSKKLLLSDSGFYLCAWSDSGTSTDTQYFGPGTRLTVL.

The rearrangement links TRBV3-1 (or the pseudogene TRBV3-2) to TRBJ2-1, with D uncertain. The CDR3 is 16 residues long. The germline V gene encodes CDR1 LGHDT and CDR2 YNNKEL (reference sequence). The V end was cut by 1 base, the J end by 8 bases, with 18 bases between. CDR3 in amino acids: CASSQVRDSYGDEQFF. CDR3 coding DNA: TGTGCCAGCAGCCAAGTGAGAGACTCCTACGGCGATGAGCAGTTCTTC.

This chain uses TRBV30 with TRBJ1-1; TRBD1 is a possible D gene (6 bases). V lost 5 bases to trimming and J lost 1 base, with 8 bases between them. The germline V gene has CDR1 GTSNPN and CDR2 SVGIG (reference sequence). This CDR3 has 12 residues. CDR3 region: CAWGQWNTEAFF. DNA for the CDR3: TGTGCCTGGGGACAGTGGAACACTGAAGCTTTCTTT.

The chain joins TRBV19 to TRBJ1-5; TRBD1 agrees at 7 bases. Germline V gene sequence: CDR1 LNHDA, CDR2 SQIVND (reference sequence). The CDR3 has 15 amino acids. V was clipped by 0 bases and J by 4 bases; unmatched bases: 3. This CDR3 reads CASSIETGRNQPQHF. The DNA for the CDR3 is TGTGCCAGTAGTATAGAGACAGGGAGGAATCAGCCCCAGCATTTT.

This clone turned up a few times. The CDR3 protein is CASRDRGELGSPLHF. CDR3 coding DNA: TGTGCCAGCAGGGACAGGGGCGAGCTCGGTTCACCCCTCCACTTT. V gene TRBV7-9 combines with J gene TRBJ1-6; 9 positions match TRBD1. This CDR3 comprises 15 residues. The germline CDR1 and CDR2 sequences are SEHNR and FQNEAQ (reference sequence). Losses at the gene ends were 6 bases for V and 9 bases for J; bases not matched to a gene: 9.

This clone was picked up one time. The gene calls are TRBV3-1 (or the pseudogene TRBV3-2) and TRBJ2-5; 8 nucleotides line up with TRBD1. Germline CDR1 LGHDT, CDR2 YNNKEL (reference sequence). V lost 3 bases and J lost 3; bases outside the gene matches: 6. CDR3 length: 15 residues. The chain's CDR3 is CASSHWGQAEETQYF. The DNA for the CDR3 is TGTGCCAGCAGCCACTGGGGACAGGCTGAAGAGACCCAGTACTTC.

Points on this clone: This specimen includes other DNA sequences encoding the same CDR3. The chain links TRBV19 to TRBJ2-7; D perhaps matches TRBD2 (7 bases). Deletions cut 3 bases from V and 1 base from J, with 13 bases between. The CDR3 length is 15 residues. CDR1 LNHDA and CDR2 SQIVND come from the germline V gene (reference sequence). The CDR3 spells CASSIGGGSSYEQYF. The CDR3 bases are TGTGCCAGTAGTATTGGGGGCGGGAGTTCCTACGAGCAGTACTTC.

The V gene is TRBV7-4, the J gene TRBJ1-5, with D possibly being TRBD1 (6 bases). Germline lookup yields CDR1 SGHVT and CDR2 SQSDAQ. The CDR3 contains 17 residues. The V end lost 2 bases, the J end lost 1 base, and 15 bases lay between the germline ends. The CDR3 nucleotides are TGTGCCAGCAGCTTAAGGTGGGGGGCGAGGAGCAATCAGCCCCAGCATTTT. This translates into CASSLRWGARSNQPQHF.

This chain links TRBV7-2 with TRBJ2-1, with TRBD2 as a possible D gene (6 bases). Germline V gene sequence: CDR1 SGHTA, CDR2 FQGNSA. Trimming pared 3 bases from V and 0 bases from J, leaving 15 bases between. The CDR3 sequence is 17 residues long. CDR3 nucleotide sequence: TGTGCCAGCAGCTTTGACGGGACTGGAAGCTCCTACAATGAGCAGTTCTTC. It codes for CASSFDGTGSSYNEQFF.

The chain links TRBV24-1 to TRBJ2-5; 13 nucleotides match TRBD2. The V segment lost 8 bases and the J segment 4 bases; nucleotides outside the gene matches: 12. The CDR3 consists of 17 residues. Germline assignment: CDR1 KGHDR and CDR2 SFDVKD. This CDR3 reads CATNKLAGGPGAETQYF. The CDR3 DNA follows: TGTGCCACCAACAAACTAGCGGGAGGGCCTGGAGCAGAGACCCAGTACTTC.

This rearrangement joins TRBV3-1 (or the pseudogene TRBV3-2) to TRBJ2-1; tentatively, D is TRBD2 (6 bases). The V end was cut by 0 bases, the J end by 8 bases, with 8 bases between. Germline V gene lookup returns CDR1 LGHDT and CDR2 YNNKEL (reference sequence). This CDR3 is 13 amino acids long. The CDR3 is CASSQDREDEQFF. The CDR3 DNA follows: TGTGCCAGCAGCCAAGACAGGGAGGATGAGCAGTTCTTC.